The T cell receptor beta chain under discussion was sequenced for a study of blood T cells in healthy people across ages. Alongside a J-beta primer mix, a sample-barcoded 5' primer served in a second PCR lasting roughly 6 to 11 cycles. Each cDNA molecule, via a template-switch adaptor with 12 random nucleotides, was tagged. A single record per CDR3 protein comes from TCRdb applying MiXCR to the 5' RACE reads. Of about 1,500,000 distinct CDR3 sequences listed, around 39% were seen once; the top ten hold 7.9%. As regards this clonotype: The antigen remains unidentified. A clone one base away is much larger, so this may be a read error.

The CDR3 sequence is 13 residues long. Germline loops: CDR1 DFQATT, CDR2 SNEGSKA (reference sequence). Study-level points and caveats: TCR beta diversity correlated strongly with naive T cell percentage.

The rearrangement uses TRBV20-1 and TRBJ2-1; TRBD1 is a possible D gene (6 bases). This sequence originates from a woman younger than 35 in good health. Input material: blood. The CDR3 sequence is CGAEQGTYNEQFF. CDR3 bases: TGCGGTGCTGAACAGGGTACTTACAATGAGCAGTTCTTC.